This section outlines one T cell receptor beta chain sequence together with its context. Its target antigen remains unknown. No base-level quality is on record; no much larger clone is a single base apart. This entry is derived from a study of post-analysis software for immune sequencing data (dated by TCRdb to between 2015 and 2017). Concerning the study at large: Recorded disease courses included relapsing-remitting, secondary progressive and progressive-relapsing multiple sclerosis, with some patients lacking subtype annotation. A subset of samples was prepared in parallel using single-end sample barcoding, then pooled and co-amplified after Illumina adapter ligation. The patient repertoires were set against approximately 10 previously published healthy control repertoires from donors whose ages ranged from roughly 6 to 26 years.

CDR1 and CDR2 are drawn from the germline V gene: SQVTM, ANQGSEA. V was cut back by 0 bases and J by 11 bases, leaving a gap of 13 bases between them. Measured from the cysteine to the phenylalanine, the CDR3 is 12 residues long. The entry retains the CDR3 DNA only, 36 bases that are in frame from base 1. Receptor libraries were prepared by PCR. TCRdb records Illumina HiSeq 2500 as the sequencer. Unique molecular identifiers were incorporated into TCR beta cDNA libraries to reduce PCR and sequencing biases. Approximately 500,000 cDNA molecules were obtained per 1 to 10 million input T cells, so each molecule approximated one T cell. The patient libraries were prepared and sequenced using the same protocol as the earlier healthy control dataset. Samples belonging to the same batch were prepared together, multiplexed and sequenced on a shared HiSeq lane. As for how the authors treated the data: MIGEC was used to process the raw barcoded reads, and molecular identifier groups with only a single read were discarded before consensus assembly and CDR3 extraction. Clonotype tables were post-analysed with VDJtools, and diversity was normalized by down-sampling all datasets to the smallest sample size. Repertoire overlap clustering matched CDR3 amino acid but not nucleotide sequences to correct batch-related cross-sample contamination. TCRdb itself trimmed the public reads at Q25 with fastp, ran MiXCR and retained productive beta chains. Rows merge per CDR3 protein into single entries with the most common DNA and genes. TCRdb, rather than the study authors, made the V and J calls. In this sample the table shows fewer than 600,000 distinct CDR3 sequences, 45% of which occur a single time. About 12% of the sample goes to the ten largest clones.

Points the paper makes about the study in general: Direct clustering with F measure showed strong co-clustering of samples prepared in the same batch, prompting a batch-effect correction. Normalized Chao1 diversity was significantly lower in multiple sclerosis patients than controls, suggesting substantial peripheral T-cell clonal expansion. The multiple sclerosis patient group was slightly younger than the control group. Roughly 5 TRBV segments, including TRBV5-6, TRBV5-1 and TRBV20-1, were significantly more frequent in patients than controls.

To demonstrate the VDJtools post-analysis software, TCR beta repertoires were profiled from the peripheral blood of over ten young patients with multiple sclerosis. The patients with multiple sclerosis were children and adolescents between roughly 6 and 17 years of age. Sequenced sample: blood. This receptor chain uses TRBV29-1 and TRBJ2-5; the D gene assignment is ambiguous. The receptor was isolated from a girl between 5 and 17 years old with multiple sclerosis. The nucleotide sequence is TGCAGCGTTGAAGATTACCAAGGCGGACAGTACTTC. Its amino acids are CSVEDYQGGQYF.